A few counts support the clone carrying this TCR beta chain. Its antigen is unknown. This specimen comes from a study of Tregs in tolerant kidney transplant recipients. Findings and limits, study-wide: No direct test of biological reproducibility was done here. Activated donor B cell expansion appeared to reveal the most relevant donor-specific TCRbeta repertoire. The small number of patients limits these findings pending further validation.

The length of the CDR3 is 13 residues. The J segment lost 6 bases and the V segment lost 2 bases, leaving 2 bases of the junction unmatched. Per germline, CDR1 KGHSH and CDR2 LQKENI. CD4+CD25+CD127- Tregs, CD4+CD25- non-Tregs, CD4 and CD8 cells were sorted. The method was immunoSEQ multiplex PCR; TCRdb's version includes in-frame clones alone and lacks a portion of them. The sample has some 250,000 clones; around 81% are singletons. The sample comprised CD4+ T cells from blood. This clonotype was obtained from a human donor in good health. V usage is TRBV18 and J usage is TRBJ2-7, with 9 bases matching TRBD1. CDR3: CASSPLGQGEQYF. In nucleotides, the CDR3 is TGTGCCAGCTCACCATTGGGACAGGGCGAGCAGTACTTC.